This T cell receptor (beta chain) was observed in a study of blood T cell repertoires in COVID-19. The CDR3 loop spans 13 amino acids. V gave up 4 bases and J gave up 6 bases, with 14 bases separating them. Germline lookup yields CDR1 SGHRS and CDR2 YFSETQ. Profiled with immunoSEQ multiplex PCR; TCRdb holds only in-frame clones, not every one. The sample has under 50,000 clones, 93% seen once. This clone has more than one count but fewer than ten. The clonotype comes from a man between 60 and 70 years old with COVID-19, enrolled during active disease. The chain employs TRBV5-1 and TRBJ2-7, with TRBD1 as a possible D gene (5 bases). Sequencing was carried out using peripheral blood. The CDR3 protein is CASSLGQAGEQYF. The DNA of the CDR3 is TGCGCCAGCAGCCTTGGACAAGCCGGCGAGCAGTACTTC.